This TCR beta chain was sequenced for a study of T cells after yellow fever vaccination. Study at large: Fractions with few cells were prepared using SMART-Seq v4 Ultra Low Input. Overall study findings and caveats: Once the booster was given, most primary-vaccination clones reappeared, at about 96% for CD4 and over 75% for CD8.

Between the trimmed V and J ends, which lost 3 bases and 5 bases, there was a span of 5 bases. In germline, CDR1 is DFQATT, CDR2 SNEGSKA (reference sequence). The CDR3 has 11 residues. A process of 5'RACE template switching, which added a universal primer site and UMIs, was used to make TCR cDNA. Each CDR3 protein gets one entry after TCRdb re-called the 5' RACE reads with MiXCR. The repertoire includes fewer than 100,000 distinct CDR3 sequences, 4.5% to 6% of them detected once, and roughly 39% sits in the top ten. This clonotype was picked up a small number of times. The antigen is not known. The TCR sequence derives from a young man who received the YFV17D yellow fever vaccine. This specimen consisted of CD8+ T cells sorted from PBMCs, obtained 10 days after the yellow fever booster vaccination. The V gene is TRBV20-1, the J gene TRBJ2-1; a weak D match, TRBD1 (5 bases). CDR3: CSASRDNEQFF. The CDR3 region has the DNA TGCAGTGCTAGCAGGGACAATGAGCAGTTCTTC.